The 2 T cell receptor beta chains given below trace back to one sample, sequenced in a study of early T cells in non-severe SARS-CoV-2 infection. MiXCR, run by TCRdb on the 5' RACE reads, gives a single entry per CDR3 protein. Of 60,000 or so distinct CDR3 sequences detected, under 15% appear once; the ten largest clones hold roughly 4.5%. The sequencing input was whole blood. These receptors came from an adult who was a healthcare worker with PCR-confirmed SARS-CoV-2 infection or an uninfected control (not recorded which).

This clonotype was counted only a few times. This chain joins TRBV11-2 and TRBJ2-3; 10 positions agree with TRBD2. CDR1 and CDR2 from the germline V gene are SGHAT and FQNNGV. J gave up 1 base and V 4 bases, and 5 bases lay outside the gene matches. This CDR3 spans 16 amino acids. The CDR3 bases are TGTGCCAGCAGCTACGAAGCGGGGGGGGGCACAGATACGCAGTATTTT. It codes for CASSYEAGGGTDTQYF.

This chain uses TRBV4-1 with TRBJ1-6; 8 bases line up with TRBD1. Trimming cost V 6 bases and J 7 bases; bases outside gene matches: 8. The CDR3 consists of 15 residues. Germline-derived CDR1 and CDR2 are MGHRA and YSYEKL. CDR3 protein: CASRTGGFLNSPLHF. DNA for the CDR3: TGCGCCAGCAGAACAGGGGGATTTCTGAATTCACCCCTCCACTTT.